A selection of T cell receptor beta chains follows, all from one sample in a study of beta chain features in type 1 diabetes. The repertoire was sequenced with immunoSEQ multiplex PCR; TCRdb's copy has only in-frame clones and lacks some. Among around 260,000 clones, around 24% were seen once, and the ten largest hold 0.012%. The source material was naive CD4+ T cells from blood. The receptors were gathered from a woman aged 25-40 years with type 1 diabetes. CDR3s include the opening cysteine and the closing phenylalanine or tryptophan. A D gene is named only where the DNA matches it firmly. Size tells how often a clone was seen (once, few, many) or the class of an expanded clone, and some rows leave it out.

CASSFPDRAAFF	TGTGCCAGCAGTTTCCCCGACAGGGCCGCTTTCTTT	TRBJ1-1	TRBV28	TRBD1	few
CASSDRGTYNEQFF	TGTGCCAGCAGCGACAGGGGAACTTACAATGAGCAGTTCTTC	TRBJ2-1	TRBV7-9	TRBD1	.
CASSGGQEDEQYF	TGTGCCAGCAGCGGGGGACAGGAGGACGAGCAGTACTTC	TRBJ2-7	TRBV9	TRBD1	few
CASSPSVPPSGGYTF	TGTGCCAGCTCACCGTCAGTCCCACCATCGGGGGGCTACACCTTC	TRBJ1-2	TRBV18	.	few
CASRPLTGQETQYF	TGTGCCAGCAGGCCACTGACAGGACAAGAGACCCAGTACTTC	TRBJ2-5	TRBV7-8	.	.
CASIHTGTDSYEQYF	TGTGCCAGCATCCACACCGGGACAGATTCCTACGAGCAGTACTTC	TRBJ2-7	TRBV21-1	.	few
CASSSLGGGPPQFF	TGTGCCAGCAGTTCCCTCGGGGGAGGCCCCCCGCAGTTCTTC	TRBJ2-1	TRBV6-5	.	.
CAWGSGTGDSYNEQFF	TGTGCCTGGGGGTCCGGGACAGGTGACTCCTACAATGAGCAGTTCTTC	TRBJ2-1	TRBV30	TRBD1	.
CASSSSYRVNTEAFF	TGTGCCAGCAGTTCCTCTTACAGGGTGAACACTGAAGCTTTCTTT	TRBJ1-1	TRBV6-6	.	.
CASSDLGQVLSGANVLTF	TGTGCCAGCAGTGACCTAGGACAGGTCCTCTCTGGGGCCAACGTCCTGACTTTC	TRBJ2-6	TRBV6-1	TRBD1	.